This T cell receptor (beta chain) came from a study of shared clonotypes between healthy human individuals. Findings and caveats of the study: Among non-shared clonotypes, generation probabilities were lower than among those shared by all four donors. Donor clonotype sharing was expected to depend on sequencing depth.

This CDR3 is built from 12 residues. Germline CDR1 KGHSH, CDR2 LQKENI. The V end lost 5 bases, the J end lost 1 base, and 5 bases lay between the germline ends. Over several immunoSEQ plates, each subset's genomic DNA was distributed in even portions. Using about 190 ng DNA, about 29,000 T cell genomes, the sorted-subset replicate PCRs were run. This table comes from immunoSEQ multiplex PCR, and its TCRdb copy is limited to in-frame clones, with some not included. This table has 2 million to 2.5 million clones, almost 96% appearing once. Worth noting for this clone: Its target is not known.

Sequencing used naive CD4+ T cells sorted from blood. Subset here: CD45RA+ positively selected. This sequence originates from a man younger than 30 in good health. The rearrangement links TRBV18 to TRBJ1-1, with D uncertain. The CDR3 spells CASSTANTEAFF. The CDR3 coding sequence is TGTGCCAGCTCAACAGCGAACACTGAAGCTTTCTTT.